This TCR beta chain was documented in a study of T cell responses to AZD1222 COVID-19 vaccine. This CDR3 is 14 amino acids long. Trimming shortened V by 3 bases and J by 3 bases, and 6 bases separated the two germline ends. Looked up from germline, CDR1 is SGHAT and CDR2 is FQDESV (reference sequence). Only in-frame clones appear in the TCRdb table, and some are missing; sequencing was by immunoSEQ multiplex PCR. The table shows some 180,000 clones, with around 94% occurring only once. The TCR sequence derives from an adult who received the AZD1222 COVID-19 vaccine. V is TRBV11-1 and J is TRBJ1-6; unclear D gene. Specimen: peripheral blood, collected 28 days after the second AZD1222 dose. CDR3 sequence: CASSLTVYNSPLHF. Written as DNA, the CDR3 is TGTGCCAGCAGCTTGACGGTCTATAATTCACCCCTCCACTTT.